Described below is a single T cell receptor (beta chain) sequence and its context. The authors ran a second PCR of about 6 to 11 cycles using a sample-barcoded 5' primer and a J-beta primer mix. Carrying 12 random nucleotides, a template-switch adaptor labeled each individual cDNA molecule. From the 5' RACE reads, TCRdb called clonotypes with MiXCR, one entry per CDR3 protein. Counted here are around 670,000 distinct CDR3 sequences, roughly 30% occurring once; the ten biggest clones make up roughly 14%. The sample belongs to a study of blood T cells in healthy people across ages. This CDR3 region has 19 residues. Per the germline V gene, CDR1 is DFQATT and CDR2 is SNEGSKA (reference sequence). Unmatched junction bases numbered 16, after V lost 0 bases and J lost 5 bases.

The receptor comes from a woman older than 75 in good health. The sample taken for sequencing was blood. The chain has TRBV20-1 and TRBJ1-4, with 9 nucleotides matching TRBD1. This chain's CDR3 is CSARDISLSAGTGNEKLFF. The CDR3 DNA follows: TGCAGTGCTAGAGATATCTCCCTCTCCGCCGGGACAGGGAATGAAAAACTGTTTTTT.